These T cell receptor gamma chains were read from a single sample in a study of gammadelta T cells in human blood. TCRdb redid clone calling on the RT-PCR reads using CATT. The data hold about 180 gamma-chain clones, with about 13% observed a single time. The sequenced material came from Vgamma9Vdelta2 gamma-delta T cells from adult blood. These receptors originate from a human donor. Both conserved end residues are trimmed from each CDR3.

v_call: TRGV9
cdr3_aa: ALWEVLQELGKKIKV

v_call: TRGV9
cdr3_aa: ALWYQELGKKIKV

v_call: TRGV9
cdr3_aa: ALWEPQELGKKIKV

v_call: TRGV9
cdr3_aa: ALWEVTLGKKIKV

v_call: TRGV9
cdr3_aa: ALWDRKELGKKIKV

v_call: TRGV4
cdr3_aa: ATWISKKL

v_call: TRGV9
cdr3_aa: ALWEAAQLGKKIKV

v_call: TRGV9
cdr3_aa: ALWEVQELGKKIKV

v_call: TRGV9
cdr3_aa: ALWAEELGKKIKV

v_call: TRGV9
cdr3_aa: ATYQELGKKIKV

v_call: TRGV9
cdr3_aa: ALWEVLELGKKIKV

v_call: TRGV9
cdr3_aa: ALWEVHNELGKKIKV

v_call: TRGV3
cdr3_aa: ATWDRPEEDKKL

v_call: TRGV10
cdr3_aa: AAWDKEKL

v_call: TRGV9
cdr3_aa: ALWEVRDELGKKIKV